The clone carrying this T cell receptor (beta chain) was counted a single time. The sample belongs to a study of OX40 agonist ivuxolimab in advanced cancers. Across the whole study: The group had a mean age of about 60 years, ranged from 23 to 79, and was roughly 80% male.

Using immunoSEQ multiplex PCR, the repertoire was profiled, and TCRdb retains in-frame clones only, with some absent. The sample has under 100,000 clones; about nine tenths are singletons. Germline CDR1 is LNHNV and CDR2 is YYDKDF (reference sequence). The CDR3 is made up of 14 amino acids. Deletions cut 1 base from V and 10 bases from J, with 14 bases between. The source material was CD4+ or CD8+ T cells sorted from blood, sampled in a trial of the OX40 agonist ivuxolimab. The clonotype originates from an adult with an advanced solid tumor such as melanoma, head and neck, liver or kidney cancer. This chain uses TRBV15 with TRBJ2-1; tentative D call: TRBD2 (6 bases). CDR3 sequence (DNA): TGTGCCACCAGCAGAGCGGGGGAGTTCCGGGAGCAGTTCTTC. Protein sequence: CATSRAGEFREQFF.